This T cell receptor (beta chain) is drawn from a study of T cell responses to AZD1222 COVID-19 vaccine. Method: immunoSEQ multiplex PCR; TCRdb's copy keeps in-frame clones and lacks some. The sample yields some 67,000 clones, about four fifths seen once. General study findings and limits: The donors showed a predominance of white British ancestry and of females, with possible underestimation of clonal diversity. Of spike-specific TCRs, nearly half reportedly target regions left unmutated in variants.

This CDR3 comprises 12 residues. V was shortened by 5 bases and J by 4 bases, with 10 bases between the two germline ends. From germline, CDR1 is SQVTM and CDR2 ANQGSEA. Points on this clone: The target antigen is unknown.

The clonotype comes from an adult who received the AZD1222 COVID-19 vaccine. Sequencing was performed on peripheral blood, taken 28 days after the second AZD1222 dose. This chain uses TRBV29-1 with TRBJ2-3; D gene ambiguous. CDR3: CSVPASADTQYF. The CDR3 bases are TGCAGCGTTCCGGCGAGTGCAGATACGCAGTATTTT.